A single sample is the source of the 25 T cell receptor beta chains below, sequenced in a study of response to subunit inactivated influenza vaccine. Using its own MiXCR run on the RT-PCR reads, TCRdb lists one record per CDR3 protein. The sample has around 520,000 distinct CDR3 sequences; roughly 12% are singletons. Sequenced material: PBMCs from blood, taken on the day of vaccination. These receptors were collected from a man in his fifties or sixties who received an inactivated influenza vaccine.

This clonotype was seen a few times. The chain has TRBV29-1 and TRBJ2-7, with TRBD1 identical over 7 bases. CDR1 SQVTM and CDR2 ANQGSEA come from the germline V gene. J was trimmed by 7 bases and V by 6 bases; bases with no gene match: 9. The CDR3 is made up of 12 amino acids. CDR3 protein: CSVSRDRGEQYF. As DNA, the CDR3 is TGCAGCGTGAGCCGGGACAGAGGAGAGCAGTACTTC.

This clonotype was picked up many times. The gene calls are TRBV5-1 and TRBJ2-2; TRBD1 is a possible D gene (6 bases). The V and J ends lost 1 base and 5 bases respectively, with 9 bases between them. There are 14 residues in the CDR3. Germline loops: CDR1 SGHRS, CDR2 YFSETQ. CDR3: CASSLSDSTGELFF. The CDR3 DNA reads as TGCGCCAGCAGCTTGTCGGACAGTACCGGGGAGCTGTTTTTT.

Here the CDR3 reads CSARDWPIQETQYF. The CDR3 DNA reads TGCAGTGCTAGAGATTGGCCTATCCAAGAGACCCAGTACTTC. The gene calls are TRBV20-1 and TRBJ2-5, with unresolved D. The CDR3 contains 14 residues. V shed 0 bases and J shed 1 base, with 9 bases lying between them. Germline CDR1 is DFQATT and CDR2 is SNEGSKA (reference sequence).

The rearrangement links TRBV4-3 to TRBJ2-3; 8 positions agree with TRBD2. Germline loops: CDR1 LGHNA, CDR2 YSLEER. J lost 6 bases, V lost 0 bases, and 5 bases had no gene match. This CDR3 is built from 15 residues. CDR3 protein: CASSQDPAGEDTQYF. DNA of the CDR3: TGCGCCAGCAGCCAAGATCCAGCGGGAGAGGATACGCAGTATTTT.

The chain carries TRBV5-5 and TRBJ1-1; perhaps TRBD1 as D (6 bases). Trimming took off 3 bases at V and 0 bases at J, with 15 bases between the two ends. This CDR3 has 16 amino acids. The germline gives CDR1 SGHKS, CDR2 YYEKEE (reference sequence). CDR3 sequence reads: CASSSWTDNMNTEAFF. CDR3 bases: TGTGCCAGCAGCTCTTGGACAGATAATATGAACACTGAAGCTTTCTTT.

The rearrangement uses TRBV24-1 and TRBJ2-7, with 8 nucleotides matching TRBD1. The CDR3 covers 15 residues. Germline assignment: CDR1 KGHDR and CDR2 SFDVKD. V was clipped by 5 bases and J by 3 bases; unmatched bases: 8. This CDR3 reads CATSAGTGADYEQYF. DNA of the CDR3: TGTGCCACCAGTGCCGGGACAGGAGCAGACTACGAGCAGTACTTC.

The V gene is TRBV7-2, the J gene TRBJ2-3; D gene unclear. The CDR3 consists of 13 residues. V was cut by 5 bases and J by 4 bases, with 10 bases left in between. CDR1 is SGHTA and CDR2 is FQGNSA in the germline V gene. The CDR3 sequence is CASSPQYADTQYF. For the CDR3, the DNA is TGTGCCAGCAGCCCCCAGTACGCAGATACGCAGTATTTT.

This clonotype came up a few times. The rearrangement uses TRBV29-1 and TRBJ2-7, with 11 bases fitting TRBD2. V shed 7 bases and J 2 bases; nucleotides not matched to a gene: 4. Germline CDR1 SQVTM, CDR2 ANQGSEA. The CDR3 covers 13 residues. The CDR3 nucleotides read TGCAGCGCCGGGACTAGCGGCGCCTACGAGCAGTACTTC. Its protein product is CSAGTSGAYEQYF.

This clonotype was counted only a few times. This chain connects TRBV7-9 to TRBJ2-1; D unresolved. Germline CDR1 and CDR2: SEHNR and FQNEAQ (reference sequence). The CDR3 covers 14 residues. Trimming left V 7 bases short and J 4 bases short, with 14 bases between. This CDR3 is CASTPEGIYNEQFF. In DNA, the CDR3 is TGTGCCAGCACCCCCGAAGGGATATACAATGAGCAGTTCTTC.

This chain connects TRBV2 to TRBJ2-3; the match to TRBD1 covers 8 bases. The CDR3 spans 13 residues. CDR1 and CDR2 from the germline V gene are SNHLY and FYNNEI. Here the CDR3 DNA reads TGTGCGTGCGTGCAGGGGGCAACAGATACGCAGTATTTT. As protein: CACVQGATDTQYF.

This chain links TRBV7-9 with TRBJ2-7, with D possibly TRBD2 on 5 matching bases. The CDR3 consists of 14 residues. Germline CDR1 SEHNR, CDR2 FQNEAQ (reference sequence). The ends were cut back, 5 bases at V and 5 bases at J, with 16 bases in the middle. The CDR3 is CASSPGMLNHEQYF. In DNA form, the CDR3 reads TGTGCCAGCAGCCCCGGGATGCTGAACCACGAGCAGTACTTC.

The DNA of the CDR3 is TGTGCCAGCAGGCAGTATTACAATGAGCAGTTCTTC. Translating it yields CASRQYYNEQFF. The chain recombines TRBV7-9 with TRBJ2-1, with D hard to call. The CDR3 is 12 residues long. The germline V and J ends were trimmed by 6 bases and 4 bases, with 7 bases remaining between them. Per germline, CDR1 SEHNR and CDR2 FQNEAQ (reference sequence).

The rearrangement uses TRBV28 and TRBJ2-1; 8 nucleotides agree with TRBD2. The CDR3 is 15 residues long. V was pared by 3 bases and J by 12 bases, with 13 bases of the junction left unmatched. Per germline, CDR1 MDHEN and CDR2 SYDVKM. The CDR3 coding sequence is TGTGCCAGCAGTTTCCCACCGGGACTAGGGTCGGGGCAGTTCTTC. Translated: CASSFPPGLGSGQFF.

This clonotype was seen many times. The chain has TRBV7-2 and TRBJ2-2; the match to TRBD2 covers 8 bases. There are 15 residues in the CDR3. The J segment lost 1 base and the V segment lost 6 bases, leaving 4 bases of the junction unmatched. Germline values: CDR1 SGHTA, CDR2 FQGNSA. CDR3 nucleotides: TGTGCCAGCAGGGGTAGCGGGGTGAACACCGGGGAGCTGTTTTTT. Translating it yields CASRGSGVNTGELFF.

This clonotype was detected a few times. J is TRBJ2-1 and V is TRBV18; D might be TRBD2 (6 bases). The germline V gene has CDR1 KGHSH and CDR2 LQKENI. CDR3 size: 13 residues. V was trimmed by 3 bases and J by 13 bases, leaving 16 bases between them. CDR3 nucleotide sequence: TGTGCCAGCTCACCGCGGGACGGCTCGAGACAGTTCTTC. It is translated as CASSPRDGSRQFF.

V gene TRBV10-2 combines with J gene TRBJ2-7; 7 bases fit TRBD1. Germline V CDR1 and CDR2: WSHSY, SAAADI. The trim removed 10 bases at V and 2 bases at J, leaving 8 bases unmatched. The CDR3 is made up of 13 amino acids. The chain's CDR3 is CATSGGRTYEQYF. The DNA for the CDR3 is TGCGCCACGTCAGGGGGACGAACCTACGAGCAGTACTTC.

The table lists this clonotype with many counts. The chain couples TRBV20-1 to TRBJ2-6; the match to TRBD2 covers 7 bases. With V trimmed by 3 bases and J by 1 base, 9 bases remained unmatched. The CDR3 is 17 amino acids. Germline CDR1 and CDR2: DFQATT and SNEGSKA (reference sequence). The CDR3 reads CSARESGKGSGANVLTF. In DNA, the CDR3 is TGCAGTGCTAGGGAGAGCGGGAAAGGGTCTGGGGCCAACGTCCTGACTTTC.

This clonotype was counted only a few times. V is TRBV20-1 and J is TRBJ2-1, with 15 bases identical to TRBD2. The CDR3 totals 16 residues. Germline values: CDR1 DFQATT, CDR2 SNEGSKA (reference sequence). V lost 1 base, J lost 7 bases, and 5 bases stayed unmatched. CDR3 bases: TGCAGTGCTAGAGGGACTAGCGGGAGGGATGGAAATGAGCAGTTCTTC. It translates to CSARGTSGRDGNEQFF.

This chain links TRBV5-5 with TRBJ2-1; D is unresolved. V was clipped by 0 bases and J by 6 bases, with 13 bases between them. This CDR3 comprises 15 residues. Per germline, CDR1 SGHKS and CDR2 YYEKEE (reference sequence). CDR3 in DNA: TGTGCCAGCAGCTTGGGCCTAAACCGAGGCAATGAGCAGTTCTTC. Translation gives CASSLGLNRGNEQFF.

This clonotype was observed at least ten times. The CDR3 DNA follows: TGTGCCAGCACCCCTCACGAGAGCTCCTACAATGAGCAGTTCTTC. Encoded protein: CASTPHESSYNEQFF. The chain joins TRBV7-8 to TRBJ2-1; D remains ambiguous. Germline CDR1 reads SGHVS; CDR2 reads FQNEAQ. V dropped 7 bases and J dropped 0 bases, with 13 bases sitting between them. The CDR3 spans 15 residues.

This clonotype was seen once. The CDR3 sequence is CASSQGGDRGAPGEQFF. The CDR3 bases are TGTGCCAGCAGCCAAGGGGGGGATAGGGGAGCCCCCGGTGAGCAGTTCTTC. V and J are TRBV4-2 and TRBJ2-1, with D maybe TRBD2 (6 bases). V shed 1 base and J shed 9 bases, with 22 bases lying between them. CDR1 is LGHNA, CDR2 YNFKEQ, per germline. The CDR3 has 17 amino acids.

This clonotype has more than one count but fewer than ten. The V gene is TRBV6-1, the J gene TRBJ2-3; D gene uncertain. Trimming stripped 6 bases from V and 0 bases from J, with 13 bases between. The CDR3 contains 15 residues. Germline lookup yields CDR1 MNHNS and CDR2 SASEGT. The CDR3, as DNA: TGTGCCAGCAGCCCTTCGAGCAGTAGCACAGATACGCAGTATTTT. Translating gives CASSPSSSSTDTQYF.

The chain links TRBV19 to TRBJ1-5; no reliable D call. The V gene lost 3 bases and the J gene lost 5 bases, with 14 bases spanning the gap. Germline lookup yields CDR1 LNHDA and CDR2 SQIVND (reference sequence). This CDR3 region has 15 residues. The CDR3 reads CASSIRGDTYQPQHF. DNA of the CDR3: TGTGCCAGTAGTATTCGGGGAGACACTTATCAGCCCCAGCATTTT.

This clonotype has ten or more counts. The chain couples TRBV7-2 to TRBJ2-7, with TRBD1 matching over 10 bases. J lost 9 bases, V lost 5 bases, and 7 bases had no gene match. Germline CDR1 and CDR2: SGHTA and FQGNSA. The CDR3 runs 13 residues. The CDR3 protein is CASSPWDRGRQYF. In nucleotides, the CDR3 is TGTGCCAGCAGCCCGTGGGACAGGGGTAGGCAGTACTTC.

The chain uses TRBV11-2 and TRBJ1-5; 7 bases match TRBD1. The germline V gene encodes CDR1 SGHAT and CDR2 FQNNGV. This CDR3 spans 13 amino acids. V was pared by 5 bases and J by 11 bases, with 9 bases of the junction left unmatched. In nucleotides, the CDR3 is TGTGCCAGCAGCGTCACAGGGGAGGGGGCCCAGCATTTT. Protein product: CASSVTGEGAQHF.